These 28 T cell receptor beta chains came from one sample sequenced in a study of blood T cell repertoires in COVID-19. Repertoires were generated with immunoSEQ multiplex PCR, while TCRdb's copy carries only in-frame clones and drops some. The sample has under 200,000 clones; around four fifths are singletons. Sequencing was performed on peripheral blood. These receptors came from a woman older than 75 with active or convalescent COVID-19.

The chain joins TRBV7-6 to TRBJ2-7; tentatively, D is TRBD1 (5 bases). V was shortened by 1 base and J by 0 bases, with 19 bases between the two germline ends. The CDR3 sequence is 18 residues long. Looked up from germline, CDR1 is SGHVS and CDR2 is FNYEAQ. The CDR3 region is CASSLEQGTGSSSYEQYF. The CDR3 coding sequence is TGTGCCAGCAGCTTAGAGCAGGGAACCGGTTCAAGCTCCTACGAGCAGTACTTC.

V and J are TRBV6-2 or TRBV6-3 and TRBJ1-2; D gene unclear. The V gene's germline CDR1 is MNHEY and CDR2 SVGEGT. Trimming took 2 bases from V and 4 from J, leaving 23 bases between them. The CDR3 runs to 18 residues. The CDR3 DNA reads as TGTGCCAGCAGTTACAGTCCTGTTGACACCGGTTCAGGCTATGGCTACACCTTC. This gives the protein CASSYSPVDTGSGYGYTF.

This rearrangement joins TRBV9 to TRBJ2-1; D possibly corresponds to TRBD1 (5 bases). The CDR3 contains 17 residues. CDR1 is SGDLS, CDR2 YYNGEE, per germline. The ends were cut back, 2 bases at V and 0 bases at J, with 15 bases in the middle. The CDR3 sequence: CASSVGFGASSYNEQFF. The DNA of the CDR3 is TGTGCCAGCAGCGTGGGTTTTGGGGCTAGCTCCTACAATGAGCAGTTCTTC.

The rearrangement links TRBV9 to TRBJ2-1; D unclear. V was pared by 3 bases and J by 4 bases, with 14 bases between. Germline loops: CDR1 SGDLS, CDR2 YYNGEE. The CDR3 runs 15 residues. Here the CDR3 DNA reads TGTGCCAGCAGCGAAGACGGCCCACAGTACAATGAGCAGTTCTTC. Its protein is CASSEDGPQYNEQFF. Full variable domain (missing parts from reference TRBV9 and TRBJ2-1): DSGVTQTPKHLITATGQRVTLRCSPRSGDLSVYWYQQSLDQGLQFLIQYYNGEERAKGNILERFSAQQFPDLHSELNLSSLELGDSALYFCASSEDGPQYNEQFFGPGTRLTVL.

The chain combines TRBV24-1 with TRBJ1-5, with 10 bases matching TRBD1. Germline values: CDR1 KGHDR, CDR2 SFDVKD. Germline trimming cut 7 bases from V and 11 bases from J; bases unmatched to any gene: 19. CDR3 size: 17 residues. The CDR3 coding sequence is TGTGCCACCAGCCCAGAGACAGGGGGCCCACTGGATAGAACCCAGCATTTT. This translates into CATSPETGGPLDRTQHF.

This chain uses TRBV29-1 with TRBJ1-1; D perhaps matches TRBD1 (6 bases). The CDR3 is 10 residues long. Trimming left V 7 bases short and J 11 bases short, with 14 bases between. Germline V gene sequence: CDR1 SQVTM, CDR2 ANQGSEA. The CDR3 is CSGRQDGAFF. Written as DNA, the CDR3 is TGCAGCGGTAGACAGGACGGGGCTTTCTTT.

CDR3 DNA: TGTGCCAGCAGCTTCGGCAGGGACTTCTACGAGCAGTACTTC. Translation gives CASSFGRDFYEQYF. The chain combines TRBV11-2 with TRBJ2-7; TRBD2 might be the D (6 bases). The V and J ends lost 3 bases and 3 bases respectively, with 12 bases between them. The CDR3 extends over 14 amino acids. From germline, CDR1 is SGHAT and CDR2 FQNNGV. Complete variable domain (other parts from reference TRBV11-2 and TRBJ2-7): EAGVAQSPRYKIIEKRQSVAFWCNPISGHATLYWYQQILGQGPKLLIQFQNNGVVDDSQLPKDRFSAERLKGVDSTLKIQPAKLEDSAVYLCASSFGRDFYEQYFGPGTRLTVT.

The V and J genes are TRBV30 and TRBJ1-2; no clear D. Germline V gene data show CDR1 as GTSNPN and CDR2 as SVGIG (reference sequence). The CDR3 covers 12 residues. The ends were cut back, 0 bases at V and 6 bases at J, with 8 bases in the middle. CDR3 sequence (DNA): TGTGCCTGGAGTGTAAATGCGAATGGCTACACCTTC. It specifies CAWSVNANGYTF.

This clone has a handful of counts. This rearrangement joins TRBV6-5 to TRBJ2-7, with D unclear. CDR3 size: 16 residues. Per germline, CDR1 MNHEY and CDR2 SVGAGI. The germline V and J ends were trimmed by 2 bases and 0 bases, with 14 bases remaining between them. CDR3 protein: CASSYHADGASYEQYF. The CDR3 DNA follows: TGTGCCAGCAGTTACCACGCGGATGGAGCCTCCTACGAGCAGTACTTC.

The V and J genes are TRBV24-1 and TRBJ2-1; TRBD1 matches at 9 bases. Losses at the gene ends were 3 bases for V and 3 bases for J; bases not matched to a gene: 2. Germline CDR1 KGHDR, CDR2 SFDVKD. The CDR3 runs 15 residues. In nucleotides, the CDR3 is TGTGCCACCAGTGATGGGACAGGGCACTACAATGAGCAGTTCTTC. This encodes CATSDGTGHYNEQFF.

The table lists this clone with a few counts. The CDR3 protein is CASSFSGGHTGELFF. In nucleotides, the CDR3 is TGTGCCAGCAGCTTTAGCGGGGGCCACACCGGGGAGCTGTTTTTT. This chain connects TRBV7-9 to TRBJ2-2, with 9 bases matching TRBD2. Trimming cost V 3 bases and J 3 bases; bases outside gene matches: 2. CDR1 and CDR2 (germline): SEHNR, FQNEAQ (reference sequence). The CDR3 loop spans 15 amino acids.

This clone was recorded a few times. V usage is TRBV6-5 and J usage is TRBJ2-7; D gene uncertain. The germline V gene encodes CDR1 MNHEY and CDR2 SVGAGI. The CDR3 consists of 12 residues. V gave up 7 bases and J gave up 6 bases, with 13 bases separating them. CDR3: CASNSPPREQYF. CDR3 DNA: TGTGCCAGCAACTCCCCGCCCCGCGAGCAGTACTTC.

The rearrangement uses TRBV5-1 and TRBJ1-6, with 7 bases fitting TRBD1. This CDR3 is built from 15 residues. Germline values: CDR1 SGHRS, CDR2 YFSETQ. The V segment lost 0 bases and the J segment 9 bases; nucleotides outside the gene matches: 6. The DNA of the CDR3 is TGCGCCAGCAGCTTGGGACAGGGAATAGCTTCACCCCTCCACTTT. It specifies CASSLGQGIASPLHF.

This chain joins TRBV21-1 and TRBJ1-5. TRBV21-1 is labeled a pseudogene. The length of the CDR3 is 17 residues. CDR3 coding DNA: TGTGCCAGCAGCAACGGAGAGAAGGTAGCAAGCAATCAGCCCCAGCATTTT. Translated, it gives CASSNGEKVASNQPQHF.

The chain combines TRBV6-2 or TRBV6-3 with TRBJ1-5; D possibly corresponds to TRBD1 (6 bases). The germline V gene encodes CDR1 MNHEY and CDR2 SVGEGT. V lost 2 bases to trimming and J lost 4 bases, with 9 bases between them. The CDR3 covers 14 residues. DNA of the CDR3: TGTGCCAGCAGTTACCACAGGGAGAATCAGCCCCAGCATTTT. Its translation: CASSYHRENQPQHF.

V gene TRBV6-2 or TRBV6-3 combines with J gene TRBJ2-2; D gene unclear. Trimming pared 2 bases from V and 4 bases from J, leaving 8 bases between. The CDR3 contains 14 residues. In germline, CDR1 is MNHEY, CDR2 SVGEGT. The CDR3 here is CASSYGHLTGELFF. In DNA form, the CDR3 reads TGTGCCAGCAGTTACGGCCACCTCACCGGGGAGCTGTTTTTT.

This clone was observed a few times. V and J are TRBV6-6 and TRBJ1-1; 9 bases fit TRBD1. There are 15 residues in the CDR3. Germline loops: CDR1 MNHNY, CDR2 SVGAGI (reference sequence). J was trimmed by 4 bases and V by 5 bases; bases with no gene match: 8. The CDR3 loop reads CASSPTGGQGTEAFF. The CDR3 DNA reads TGTGCCAGCAGTCCTACAGGGGGCCAGGGCACTGAAGCTTTCTTT.

This chain joins TRBV27 and TRBJ1-2; D perhaps matches TRBD1 (6 bases). Trimming left V 1 base short and J 5 bases short, with 17 bases between. The CDR3 has 16 amino acids. The germline gives CDR1 MNHEY, CDR2 SMNVEV (reference sequence). This CDR3 is CASSLFGRGGEYGYTF. CDR3 nucleotide sequence: TGTGCCAGCAGTTTATTCGGCAGGGGTGGGGAGTATGGCTACACCTTC.

This chain uses TRBV19 with TRBJ2-1, with 7 bases fitting TRBD1. Germline CDR1 LNHDA, CDR2 SQIVND (reference sequence). Losses at the gene ends were 5 bases for V and 9 bases for J; bases not matched to a gene: 16. The CDR3 sequence is 16 residues long. The CDR3 protein is CASSARQGSQYGEQFF. CDR3 DNA sequence: TGTGCCAGTAGTGCCCGACAGGGTTCACAATATGGTGAGCAGTTCTTC.

The CDR3 reads CASSSPRVGNYGYTF. The CDR3 nucleotides are TGTGCCAGCAGCTCCCCCAGGGTGGGTAACTATGGCTACACCTTC. V usage is TRBV7-9 and J usage is TRBJ1-2; D possibly corresponds to TRBD1 (5 bases). There are 15 residues in the CDR3. Trimming took 4 bases from V and 1 from J, leaving 13 bases between them. Germline V gene data show CDR1 as SEHNR and CDR2 as FQNEAQ (reference sequence).

J is TRBJ1-2 and V is TRBV11-2; 8 bases map to TRBD1. Germline V gives CDR1 SGHAT, CDR2 FQNNGV. The CDR3 covers 14 residues. Trimming removed 4 bases from V and 7 bases from J; junction bases left unmatched: 8. The CDR3 sequence: CASSWGTGGGGYTF. In DNA form, the CDR3 reads TGTGCCAGCAGCTGGGGGACAGGAGGTGGTGGCTACACCTTC. Full variable domain (outside the CDR3, taken from reference TRBV11-2 and TRBJ1-2): EAGVAQSPRYKIIEKRQSVAFWCNPISGHATLYWYQQILGQGPKLLIQFQNNGVVDDSQLPKDRFSAERLKGVDSTLKIQPAKLEDSAVYLCASSWGTGGGGYTFGSGTRLTVV.

The CDR3 sequence is CASSMGDRRDQPQHF. For the CDR3, the DNA is TGTGCCAGTAGTATGGGTGACAGGCGGGATCAGCCCCAGCATTTT. The chain has TRBV19 and TRBJ1-5, with TRBD1 as a possible D gene (6 bases). Germline loops: CDR1 LNHDA, CDR2 SQIVND (reference sequence). V was cut by 3 bases and J by 5 bases, with 14 bases left in between. This CDR3 is built from 15 residues.

The V and J genes are TRBV18 and TRBJ1-2; 8 nucleotides match TRBD1. The CDR3 is made up of 11 amino acids. V was pared by 3 bases and J by 12 bases, with 3 bases of the junction left unmatched. Germline V gene data show CDR1 as KGHSH and CDR2 as LQKENI. The CDR3 spells CASSPDRGNTF. The CDR3 bases are TGTGCCAGCTCACCTGACAGGGGAAACACCTTC.

This clone was detected once. V usage is TRBV5-8 and J usage is TRBJ2-7; the D gene is possibly TRBD1 (5 bases). Trimming removed 0 bases from V and 4 bases from J, with 20 bases in between. CDR3 length: 17 residues. In germline, CDR1 is SGHTS, CDR2 YDEGEE. The CDR3 DNA reads TGTGCCAGCAGCTTGGGGGTTCGCAGGGCCGGTGGATACGAGCAGTACTTC. This encodes CASSLGVRRAGGYEQYF.

The chain combines TRBV6-2 or TRBV6-3 with TRBJ1-2; 7 bases are shared with TRBD1. The CDR3 totals 15 residues. Looked up from germline, CDR1 is MNHEY and CDR2 is SVGEGT. V lost 3 bases, J lost 8 bases, and 12 bases stayed unmatched. CDR3 nucleotides: TGTGCCAGCAGTTATCCGGAGACAGGGAAGGGCGGCTACACCTTC. This encodes CASSYPETGKGGYTF.

V and J are TRBV4-1 and TRBJ1-4; no clear D gene. V shed 0 bases and J shed 13 bases, with 15 bases lying between them. Germline CDR1 and CDR2: MGHRA and YSYEKL. The CDR3 runs 14 residues. The DNA of the CDR3 is TGCGCCAGCAGCCAAGATCTTGGCAGCCGCGGACTGTTTTTT. It specifies CASSQDLGSRGLFF.

This chain uses TRBV1 with TRBJ2-7; the listed D gene, TRBD2, was not tested against the DNA. TRBV1 is assigned pseudogene status. There are 15 residues in the CDR3. CDR3 in DNA: TGCACCAGCAGCCATGGAGGTAGCGGGGTAGACGAGCAGTACTTC. Translated, it gives CTSSHGGSGVDEQYF.

The chain recombines TRBV5-1 with TRBJ1-4, with TRBD1 matching 8 bases. CDR3 length: 17 amino acids. The germline V gene encodes CDR1 SGHRS and CDR2 YFSETQ. Trimming removed 7 bases from V and 4 bases from J; junction bases left unmatched: 15. CDR3 bases: TGCGCCAGCTGCCCAGGGGGCTCAGGGGCCCATAATGAAAAACTGTTTTTT. This encodes CASCPGGSGAHNEKLFF.